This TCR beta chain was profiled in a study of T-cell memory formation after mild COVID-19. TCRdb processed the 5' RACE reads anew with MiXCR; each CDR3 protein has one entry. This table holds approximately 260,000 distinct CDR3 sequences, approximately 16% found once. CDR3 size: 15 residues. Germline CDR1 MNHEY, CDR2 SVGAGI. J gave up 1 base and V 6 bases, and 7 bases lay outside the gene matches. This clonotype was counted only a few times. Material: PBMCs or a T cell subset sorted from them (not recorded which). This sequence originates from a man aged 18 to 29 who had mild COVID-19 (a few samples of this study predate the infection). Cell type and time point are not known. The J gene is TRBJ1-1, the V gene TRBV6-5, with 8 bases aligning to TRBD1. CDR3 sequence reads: CASRPRGQGNTEAFF. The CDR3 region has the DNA TGTGCCAGCAGGCCCAGGGGGCAGGGGAACACTGAAGCTTTCTTT.